Listed here are 2 T cell receptor beta chains from one sample, sequenced in a study of blood T cell repertoires in COVID-19. Libraries were prepared by immunoSEQ multiplex PCR; TCRdb keeps only in-frame clonotypes and omits some of them. The sample holds tens of thousands of clones, around 85% seen once. Sequenced: peripheral blood. These receptors came from a man older than 75 with acute or convalescent COVID-19.

The CDR3 nucleotides read TGTGCCTGGAGTGTAATAGAGGGAAACACCATATATTTT. It encodes CAWSVIEGNTIYF. This rearrangement joins TRBV30 to TRBJ1-3, with D unresolved. The CDR3 loop spans 13 amino acids. Trimming removed 0 bases at V and 4 bases at J, with 7 bases between. Germline V CDR1 and CDR2: GTSNPN, SVGIG (reference sequence).

This clone was detected only once. The chain is built from TRBV28 and TRBJ1-5, with D uncertain. V dropped 4 bases and J dropped 4 bases, with 11 bases sitting between them. CDR3 length equals 14 residues. In germline, CDR1 is MDHEN, CDR2 SYDVKM. As DNA, the CDR3 is TGTGCCAGCAGTTCTTGGGCCGGAAATCAGCCCCAGCATTTT. This translates into CASSSWAGNQPQHF.